This T cell receptor (beta chain) was retrieved from a study of human T cells and chemical hapten exposure. General observations from the study: Counts of TCRs above 1 in 1000 frequency stayed unchanged with DPC sensitization.

Documented time point: pre-sensitization, week 0. As to treatment: therapeutic diphenylcyclopropenone sensitization with weekly scalp DPC. Germline assignment: CDR1 SGHVS and CDR2 FNYEAQ. The V and J ends lost 5 bases and 3 bases respectively, with 11 bases between them. The CDR3 contains 13 residues. On this clonotype: Antigen specificity is unknown.

The study's library attached unique molecular identifiers to single cDNA molecules. In TCRdb, the RACE reads were re-called with MiXCR into one record per CDR3 protein. There are approximately 52,000 distinct CDR3 sequences in the sample; about 9% occur only once, and 13% to 15% lies in the top ten. The rearrangement uses TRBV7-6 and TRBJ2-7; perhaps TRBD1 as D (5 bases). This sequence originates from a woman aged 40 to 50 with alopecia areata. Some clones in this sample may be carry-over from other donors' samples. Material: whole blood, obtained in connection with sensitization to the hapten diphenylcyclopropenone (DPC). CDR3 nucleotides: TGTGCCAGCAGCCCCAGGGTACTCTACGAGCAGTACTTC. It is translated as CASSPRVLYEQYF. Filled out from reference TRBV7-6 and TRBJ2-7, the complete variable domain reads GAGVSQSPRYKVTKRGQDVALRCDPISGHVSLYWYRQALGQGPEFLTYFNYEAQQDKSGLPNDRFSAERPEGSISTLTIQRTEQRDSAMYRCASSPRVLYEQYFGPGTRLTVT.